This T cell receptor (beta chain) was captured in a study of graft-versus-host responses after intestinal transplantation. Study context: Those transplanted obtained multivisceral, liver-intestinal, or isolated intestinal grafts. Each recipient received anti-thymocyte globulin induction, then tacrolimus and steroids for about 3 years.

General study findings and limits: Early post-transplant HvG declines were associated with peak circulating GvH clone levels. The study found high graft-versus-host to host-versus-graft clonal ratios in allografts of patients with graft-donor T cell macrochimerism.

V lost 0 bases, J lost 0 bases, and 8 bases lay in between. The germline V gene has CDR1 MNHNY and CDR2 SVGAGI (reference sequence). This CDR3 is built from 15 residues. Profiled with immunoSEQ multiplex PCR; TCRdb holds only in-frame clones, not every one. The sample yields around 13,000 clones, around two thirds seen once. This clone was detected a few times. Its antigen is unidentified. The authors processed graft tissue to release intraepithelial and lamina propria lymphocytes. The chain carries TRBV6-6 and TRBJ1-1, with TRBD1 as a possible D gene (5 bases). The receptor comes from a human patient who received an intestinal transplant, so some T cells may come from the graft donor. Sequenced here: ileum tissue, sampled 16 days after intestinal transplant. The CDR3 DNA reads as TGTGCCAGCAGTTACTCGGACAACTTGAACACTGAAGCTTTCTTT. It is translated as CASSYSDNLNTEAFF.